This TCR beta chain comes out of a study of CD8+CD57+ T cells in acquired aplastic anemia. In the study overall: Yields of DNA that came from sorted CD4+ and CD8+ cells averaged approximately 3.5 ug.

This clonotype was picked up a small number of times. The antigen is not known. Genomic DNA provided the template from which TCR beta VDJ and CDR3 profiles were obtained. One entry per CDR3 protein, called by TCRdb with MiXCR from the reads. Among 150,000 to 200,000 distinct CDR3 sequences listed, 50% to 75% were seen once. The CDR3 is made up of 15 amino acids. The germline gives CDR1 MGHDK, CDR2 SYGVNS. V trimming: 3 bases; J trimming: 4 bases; junction bases outside the gene matches: 4. Broader study findings: Found in both controls and patients were approximately 29 CD8+ CDR3 sequences. With respect to CD8+ Simpson's diversity, patients and controls did not differ significantly.

The sample was sorted CD4+, CD8+, or CD8+CD57+ T cells (not recorded which) from PBMCs. J is TRBJ2-2 and V is TRBV25-1, with 8 bases lining up with TRBD2. This TCR came from a human donor with severe aplastic anemia or a healthy control (not recorded which). Here the CDR3 reads CASSEDGGATGELFF. The CDR3 coding sequence is TGTGCCAGCAGTGAGGACGGGGGGGCCACCGGGGAGCTGTTTTTT.